The 2 T cell receptor beta chains below all came from one sample that was sequenced in a study of vaccination and CD4 T cells after COVID-19 (dated by TCRdb to between 2021 and 2024). To prepare the library, PCR was applied. The sequencer was an Illumina iSeq 100. Starting from the raw public reads, TCRdb applied fastp trimming at Q25, assembled clones with MiXCR and retained in-frame beta chains. Each record represents a unique CDR3 protein, reported with the most common genes and DNA among its rows. This sample has about 24,000 distinct CDR3 sequences in its table, and about 54% of those were observed once. The ten largest clones capture 1.1% of the sample. Sequenced material: CD4+ T cells from blood, taken before SARS-CoV-2 vaccination. These receptor sequences come from a human donor who had recovered from COVID-19.

This clonotype has only a few counts. V is TRBV27 and J is TRBJ2-7, with TRBD2 matching 7 bases. V trimming: 1 base; J trimming: 5 bases; junction bases outside the gene matches: 8. Per the germline V gene, CDR1 is MNHEY and CDR2 is SMNVEV (reference sequence). The CDR3 totals 15 residues. The CDR3 DNA reads TGTGCCAGCAGTTTATTTGGGGGAGGGCCCCACGAGCAGTACTTC. Translating gives CASSLFGGGPHEQYF.

This clonotype was counted only a few times. This chain's CDR3 is CATNLGLWHQETQYF. CDR3 nucleotides: TGTGCCACCAACCTGGGACTTTGGCACCAAGAGACCCAGTACTTC. This sequence joins TRBV27 and TRBJ2-5; a weak D match, TRBD2 (6 bases). The germline V and J ends were trimmed by 10 bases and 0 bases, with 18 bases remaining between them. CDR3 length: 15 amino acids. In germline, CDR1 is MNHEY, CDR2 SMNVEV (reference sequence).